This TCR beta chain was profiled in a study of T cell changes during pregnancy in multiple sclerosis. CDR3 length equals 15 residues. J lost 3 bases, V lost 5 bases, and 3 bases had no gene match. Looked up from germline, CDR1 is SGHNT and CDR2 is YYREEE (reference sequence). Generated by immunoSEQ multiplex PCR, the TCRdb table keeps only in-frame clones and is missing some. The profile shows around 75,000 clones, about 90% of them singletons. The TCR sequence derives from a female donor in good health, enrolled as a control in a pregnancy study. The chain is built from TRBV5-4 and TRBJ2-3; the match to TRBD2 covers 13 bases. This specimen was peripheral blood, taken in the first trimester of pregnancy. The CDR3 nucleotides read TGTGCCAGCAGATCGGGACTAGCGGGGACAGATACGCAGTATTTT. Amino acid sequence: CASRSGLAGTDTQYF.